This TCR beta chain derives from a study of cytomegalovirus exposure and HLA in healthy donors. Whole-study results and caveats: The study labeled 150 to 200 TCR beta chains cytomegalovirus-associated.

This clone was observed once. Antigen: not known. The germline V gene has CDR1 SGHRS and CDR2 YFSETQ. The J segment lost 3 bases and the V segment lost 0 bases, leaving 4 bases of the junction unmatched. The CDR3 contains 15 residues. Measured with immunoSEQ multiplex PCR; TCRdb has only the in-frame clones, and not every one. Of 100,000 or so clones in the sample, about 85% were seen once. V is TRBV5-1 and J is TRBJ2-3, with TRBD2 matching over 7 bases. Sequencing was carried out using PBMCs. The TCR was taken from a man between 18 and 29 years old in good health and CMV-seropositive. The CDR3 nucleotides read TGCGCCAGCAGCTTGGAGCGGGGTACTACAGATACGCAGTATTTT. Translated, it gives CASSLERGTTDTQYF.